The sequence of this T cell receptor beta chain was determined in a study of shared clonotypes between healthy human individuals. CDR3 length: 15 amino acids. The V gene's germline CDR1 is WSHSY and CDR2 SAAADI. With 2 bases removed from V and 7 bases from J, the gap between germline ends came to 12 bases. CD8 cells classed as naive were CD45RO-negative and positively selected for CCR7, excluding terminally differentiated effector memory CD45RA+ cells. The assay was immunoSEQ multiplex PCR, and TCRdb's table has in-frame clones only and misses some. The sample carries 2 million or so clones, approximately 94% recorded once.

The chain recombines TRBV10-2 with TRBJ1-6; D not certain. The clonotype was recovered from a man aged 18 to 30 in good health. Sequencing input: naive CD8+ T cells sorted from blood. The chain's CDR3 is CASSEVSVGNSPLHF. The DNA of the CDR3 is TGCGCCAGCAGTGAGGTGTCAGTCGGGAATTCACCCCTCCACTTT.